This is a list of T cell receptor beta chains from one sample in a study of T cells in localized non-small cell lung cancer. The protocol was immunoSEQ multiplex PCR, while the TCRdb copy is restricted to in-frame clones and leaves out a portion. The table lists about 75,000 clones, more than 75% of them singletons, with 8% to 10% in the top ten. Sample: peripheral blood, taken before any cancer treatment. The source is a female donor older than 55 with stage I lung adenocarcinoma. The CDR3 runs from the conserved cysteine through the conserved F or W. D genes are given only for firm matches. Some rows mark clone size as missing; the rest say once, few, many or name a class of expanded clone.

>.|TRBJ1-2|.|TRBV19
TGTGCCAGTAGTCAAAATCGGGGAGGGAGCTATGGCTACACCTTC
CASSQNRGGSYGYTF
>.|TRBJ2-7|.|TRBV7-2
TGTGCCAGCAGCCTAAGTTCAGGGTCAGGCCCTTCCATCTCCGAGCAGTACTTC
CASSLSSGSGPSISEQYF
>.|TRBJ2-2|.|TRBV10-3
TGTGCCATCAAATTGGAGGTGGACAGCGGGGAGCTGTTTTTT
CAIKLEVDSGELFF
>.|TRBJ1-1|.|TRBV30
TGTGCCTGGGTGAGCACTGAAGCTTTCTTT
CAWVSTEAFF
>.|TRBJ1-2|TRBD1|TRBV30
TGTGCCTGTAAAAACGACAGGGACTATGGCTACACCTTC
CACKNDRDYGYTF
>.|TRBJ2-2|.|TRBV7-2
TGTGCCAGCAGCTTAGGTGCCAACACCGGGGAGCTGTTTTTT
CASSLGANTGELFF
>.|TRBJ1-1|.|TRBV10-3
TGTGCCATCACCGGCAGTGGGGGGTCGAACGCTGAAGCTTTCTTT
CAITGSGGSNAEAFF
>.|TRBJ1-2|TRBD1|TRBV5-5
TGTGCCAGCAGCTTGGCGCAGGGGGCCTACTATGGCTACACCTTC
CASSLAQGAYYGYTF
>few|TRBJ1-6|TRBD1|TRBV14
TGTGCCAGCAGCCGGACAGGGGGCGGCTCCTATAATTCACCCCTCCACTTT
CASSRTGGGSYNSPLHF
>.|TRBJ1-5|.|TRBV19
TGTGCCAGTAGAAACAGGGCCTCTTATAGCAATCAGCCCCAGCATTTT
CASRNRASYSNQPQHF
>few|TRBJ2-7|TRBD1|TRBV7-9
TGTGCCAGCAGCTTCGGGACAGGGGGCCCCTTGGGGGAGCAGTACTTC
CASSFGTGGPLGEQYF
>.|TRBJ2-5|TRBD2|TRBV7-9
TGTGCCAGCAGCGGATTAGCGGGAGGTGAGACCCAGTACTTC
CASSGLAGGETQYF
>.|TRBJ2-3|TRBD1|TRBV28
TGTGCCAGCAGCGTCCCGAACAGGGGTACGGATACGCAGTATTTT
CASSVPNRGTDTQYF
>.|TRBJ1-2|TRBD1|TRBV6-1
TGTGCCAGCAGAGAAAAACAGGGGTCGGGGGGCTACACCTTC
CASREKQGSGGYTF
>.|TRBJ2-2|TRBD1|TRBV5-6
TGTGCCAGCAGCGCCAGGGGGTGGGGCACCGGGGAGCTGTTTTTT
CASSARGWGTGELFF
>.|TRBJ1-2|.|TRBV7-2
TGTGCCAGCAGCTTAGATGGGCGTCCCACCTATGGCTACACCTTC
CASSLDGRPTYGYTF
>.|TRBJ2-7|TRBD2|TRBV7-2
TGTGCCAGCAGCTCCGCGGGAGGGCCATCCTACGAGCAGTACTTC
CASSSAGGPSYEQYF
>.|TRBJ1-1|TRBD1|TRBV30
TGTGCCTGGAGGGGGGACAGGGGATTTACTGAAGCTTTCTTT
CAWRGDRGFTEAFF
>.|TRBJ2-3|TRBD2|TRBV9
TGTGCCAGCAGCGGGGGACTAGTCAGAAATACGCAGTATTTT
CASSGGLVRNTQYF
>.|TRBJ1-3|.|TRBV30
TGTGCCTGGGAGGCGGGGGGTGGAAACACCATATATTTT
CAWEAGGGNTIYF
>.|TRBJ2-7|.|TRBV18
TGTGCCAGCTCAACGAGACCGGGGGAGAGCGAGCAGTACTTC
CASSTRPGESEQYF
>once|TRBJ1-2|.|TRBV29-1
TGCAGCGTTGAAGAGGTCAGAAACTATGGCTACACCTTC
CSVEEVRNYGYTF
>.|TRBJ2-7|.|TRBV6-5
TGTGCCAGCAGTTCCTACTACGAGCAGTACTTC
CASSSYYEQYF
>.|TRBJ1-1|.|TRBV5-6
TGTGCCAGCAGCTTAGCGACCGCGAACACTGAAGCTTTCTTT
CASSLATANTEAFF
>.|TRBJ2-5|.|TRBV7-3
TGTGCCAGCAGCGCGGGGACCCCGGGGACCCAGTACTTC
CASSAGTPGTQYF
>few|TRBJ2-1|TRBD2|TRBV27
TGTGCCAGCAGCTTTAGCGGGAGGGGGGGCAATGAGCAGTTCTTC
CASSFSGRGGNEQFF
>.|TRBJ1-2|.|TRBV6-5
TGTGCCAGCAGTGAAAGGCGGGGCGATGGCTACACCTTC
CASSERRGDGYTF
>few|TRBJ1-2|.|TRBV11-2
TGTGCCAGCAGCTCCACATATGGCTACACCTTC
CASSSTYGYTF
>.|TRBJ2-6|.|TRBV29-1
TGCAGCGTTGTGAACTCTGGGGCCAACGTCCTGACTTTC
CSVVNSGANVLTF
>.|TRBJ2-2|.|TRBV4-2
TGTGCCAGCAGCCAAGAATCTAGCTGGAGCACCGGGGAGCTGTTTTTT
CASSQESSWSTGELFF
>.|TRBJ1-5|.|TRBV19
TGTGCCAGTAGCTCCGGTAGGTCGGGGAACCAGCCCCAGCATTTT
CASSSGRSGNQPQHF